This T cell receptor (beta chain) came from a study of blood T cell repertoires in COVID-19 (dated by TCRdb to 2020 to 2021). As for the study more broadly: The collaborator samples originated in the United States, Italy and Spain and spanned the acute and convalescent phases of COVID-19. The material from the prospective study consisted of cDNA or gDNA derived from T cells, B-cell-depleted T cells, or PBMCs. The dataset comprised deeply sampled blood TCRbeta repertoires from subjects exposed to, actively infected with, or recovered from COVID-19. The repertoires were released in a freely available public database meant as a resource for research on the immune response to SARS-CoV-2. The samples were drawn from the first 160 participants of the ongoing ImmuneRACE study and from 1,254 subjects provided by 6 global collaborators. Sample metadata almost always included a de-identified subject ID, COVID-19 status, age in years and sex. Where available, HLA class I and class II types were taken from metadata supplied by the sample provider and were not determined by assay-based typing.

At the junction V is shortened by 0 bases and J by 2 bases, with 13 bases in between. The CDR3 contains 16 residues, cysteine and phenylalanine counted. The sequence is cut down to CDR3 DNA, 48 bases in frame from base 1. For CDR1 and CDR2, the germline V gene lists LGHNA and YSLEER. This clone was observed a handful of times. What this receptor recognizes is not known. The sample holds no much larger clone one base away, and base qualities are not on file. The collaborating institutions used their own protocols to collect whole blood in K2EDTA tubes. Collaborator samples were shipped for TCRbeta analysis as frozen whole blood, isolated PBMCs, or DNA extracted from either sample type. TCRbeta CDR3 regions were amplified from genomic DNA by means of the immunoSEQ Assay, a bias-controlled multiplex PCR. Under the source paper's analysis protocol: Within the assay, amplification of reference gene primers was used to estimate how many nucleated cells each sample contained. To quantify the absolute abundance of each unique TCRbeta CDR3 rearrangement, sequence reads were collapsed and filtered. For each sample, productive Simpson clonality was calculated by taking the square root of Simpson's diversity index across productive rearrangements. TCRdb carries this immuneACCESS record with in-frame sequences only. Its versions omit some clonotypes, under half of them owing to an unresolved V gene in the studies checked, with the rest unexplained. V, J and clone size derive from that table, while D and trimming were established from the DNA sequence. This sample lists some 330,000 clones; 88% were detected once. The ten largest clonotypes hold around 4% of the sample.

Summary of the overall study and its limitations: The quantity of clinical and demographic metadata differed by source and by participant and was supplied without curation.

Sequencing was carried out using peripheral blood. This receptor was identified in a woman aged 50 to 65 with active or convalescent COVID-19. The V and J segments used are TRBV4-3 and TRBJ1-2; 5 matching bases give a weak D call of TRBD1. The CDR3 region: CASSQENGAGNYGYTF. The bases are TGCGCCAGCAGCCAAGAAAATGGGGCGGGGAACTATGGCTACACCTTC.